In this sample, the clone carrying this T cell receptor (beta chain) turned up a few times. Its antigen is unknown. Unique molecular identifiers were present on the cDNA, and a universal primer site came from template switching. Via MiXCR, TCRdb re-called the 5' RACE reads, giving one row per CDR3 protein. The sample lists 1.5 million to 2 million distinct CDR3 sequences; about 31% were seen once. The sample originates from a study of identical twins. General study results and limits: Low generation-probability sequences were in excess among twin-shared out-of-frame alpha sequences.

Germline-derived CDR1 and CDR2 are SGHNT and YYREEE (reference sequence). The CDR3 runs 15 residues. V was pared by 4 bases and J by 6 bases, with 8 bases of the junction left unmatched. Source material: cord blood. The sequence was collected from a newborn girl in good health. The gene calls are TRBV5-4 and TRBJ2-1; TRBD2 agrees at 9 bases. CDR3 coding DNA: TGTGCCAGCAGCCGTAGCGGGAGAGCGCGCAATGAGCAGTTCTTC. This codes for CASSRSGRARNEQFF. The full variable domain, with the rest looked up from reference TRBV5-4 and TRBJ2-1, is ETGVTQSPTHLIKTRGQQVTLRCSSQSGHNTVSWYQQALGQGPQFIFQYYREEENGRGNFPPRFSGLQFPNYSSELNVNALELDDSALYLCASSRSGRARNEQFFGPGTRLTVL.